This T cell receptor beta chain was observed in a study of T cells in Graves' hyperthyroidism and ophthalmopathy. Between the trimmed V and J ends, which lost 3 bases and 6 bases, there was a span of 8 bases. The germline V gene has CDR1 DFQATT and CDR2 SNEGSKA (reference sequence). CDR3 size: 11 residues. Amplification targeted TCR beta CDR3 regions from RNA transcripts. Researchers ran a first-round RT-PCR on the TCR CDR3 using the HTBI primer set. TCRdb fed the multiplex PCR reads into MiXCR, producing one record per CDR3 protein. The sample yields around 440,000 distinct CDR3 sequences, 15% to 18% seen once.

The sample consisted of blood. The receptor's source is a woman between 18 and 30 years old with Graves' hyperthyroidism. The chain links TRBV20-1 to TRBJ1-1; D gene uncertain. The DNA for the CDR3 is TGCAGTGCTAGTAGTCAGCCTGAAGCTTTCTTT. Its protein product is CSASSQPEAFF.